The clone carrying this T cell receptor beta chain was seen more than once but under ten times. The sample originates from a study of cytomegalovirus exposure and HLA in healthy donors. The PCR made use of 60 Vbeta and 13 Jbeta primers. Clones were sequenced by immunoSEQ multiplex PCR, and TCRdb holds only the in-frame ones, with some missing. The sample has 100,000 or so clones; roughly 76% are singletons. V lost 3 bases and J 1 base, leaving 12 bases between the germline ends. Germline CDR1 is LNHDA and CDR2 is SQIVND (reference sequence). The CDR3 consists of 15 residues. V and J are TRBV19 and TRBJ2-5, with a possible D match to TRBD2 (5 bases). The specimen sequenced was PBMCs. This clonotype originated in a man aged 30 to 45 in good health and CMV-seropositive. CDR3 DNA: TGTGCCAGTAGTATCCGGGGTGTCAGCCAAGAGACCCAGTACTTC. Residues: CASSIRGVSQETQYF.